The 26 T cell receptor beta chains listed next were all sequenced from one sample in a study of sequential checkpoint blockade in melanoma. The sample's treatment: randomized to nivolumab then ipilimumab (arm A) or the reverse (arm B). The data were produced by immunoSEQ multiplex PCR, yet TCRdb's version contains in-frame clones alone and is incomplete. In the table there are roughly 940 clones, about 19% of which are singletons. The material was tumor tissue (inferred from file names), obtained from a patient given nivolumab and ipilimumab in sequence. The receptors here all came from a human donor with melanoma.

The chain links TRBV10-2 to TRBJ2-7; D gene ambiguous. This CDR3 is 12 amino acids long. In germline, CDR1 is WSHSY, CDR2 SAAADI. Trimming took 8 bases from V and 0 from J, leaving 8 bases between them. CDR3 nucleotides: TGCGCCAGCTCAGGCAGCTCCTACGAGCAGTACTTC. This encodes CASSGSSYEQYF.

The chain is built from TRBV9 and TRBJ1-2; no clear D gene. The CDR3 is 13 residues long. Trimming left V 2 bases short and J 0 bases short, with 5 bases between. Germline loops: CDR1 SGDLS, CDR2 YYNGEE. CDR3 loop: CASSVDTNYGYTF. For the CDR3, the DNA is TGTGCCAGCAGCGTCGACACTAACTATGGCTACACCTTC.

The chain employs TRBV19 and TRBJ2-1; maybe TRBD1 (6 bases). Trimming shortened V by 6 bases and J by 5 bases, and 14 bases separated the two germline ends. Germline CDR1 and CDR2: LNHDA and SQIVND (reference sequence). The CDR3 is made up of 14 amino acids. CDR3 bases: TGTGCCAGTAGCAATCCGACAGGACACAATGAGCAGTTCTTC. Translated, it gives CASSNPTGHNEQFF. Full variable domain (rest looked up from reference TRBV19 and TRBJ2-1): DGGITQSPKYLFRKEGQNVTLSCEQNLNHDAMYWYRQDPGQGLRLIYYSQIVNDFQKGDIAEGYSVSREKKESFPLTVTSAQKNPTAFYLCASSNPTGHNEQFFGPGTRLTVL.

The V gene is TRBV5-1, the J gene TRBJ2-1; 10 bases agree with TRBD1. Germline V gives CDR1 SGHRS, CDR2 YFSETQ. The CDR3 is 15 residues long. The J segment lost 4 bases and the V segment lost 4 bases, leaving 5 bases of the junction unmatched. The CDR3 sequence is CASSRQGAVYNEQFF. The CDR3 coding sequence is TGCGCCAGCAGCCGACAGGGGGCCGTGTACAATGAGCAGTTCTTC.

In its sample, this clone is medium-sized. The chain uses TRBV1 and TRBJ1-4; no check of the table's D call, TRBD1, against the DNA was made. TRBV1 constitutes a pseudogene. The CDR3 covers 15 residues. The CDR3 here is CASSQNRGSKEKLFF. Here the CDR3 DNA reads TGCGCCAGCAGCCAAAACAGGGGGTCTAAGGAAAAACTGTTTTTT.

The V gene is TRBV19, the J gene TRBJ2-1; TRBD2 matches at 10 bases. Per the germline V gene, CDR1 is LNHDA and CDR2 is SQIVND (reference sequence). The CDR3 is 16 amino acids. The V gene end was trimmed by 4 bases and the J gene end by 2 bases; junction bases not matched to a gene: 5. Here the CDR3 DNA reads TGTGCCAGTAGTAGCAGGACTAGCGGAACCTACAATGAGCAGTTCTTC. It encodes CASSSRTSGTYNEQFF.

There are a few counts of this clone. The V call is TRBV6-8, the J call TRBJ1-1, with D possibly being TRBD1 (5 bases). Germline V gene data show CDR1 as MNHGY and CDR2 as SAAAGT. CDR3 length: 14 amino acids. V was shortened by 6 bases and J by 5 bases, with 16 bases between the two germline ends. This chain's CDR3 is CASRGPARGTEAFF. Written as DNA, the CDR3 is TGTGCCAGCAGGGGGCCGGCCAGAGGGACTGAAGCTTTCTTT.

This clone was picked up a small number of times. The gene calls are TRBV19 and TRBJ1-5; TRBD1 is a possible D gene (5 bases). Germline CDR1 is LNHDA and CDR2 is SQIVND (reference sequence). The V end was cut by 3 bases, the J end by 4 bases, with 19 bases between. The CDR3 extends over 17 amino acids. The CDR3 DNA follows: TGTGCCAGTAGTATTCGTTGGGACGGAGCGTGGAATCAGCCCCAGCATTTT. It yields the protein CASSIRWDGAWNQPQHF.

This clone was recorded at least ten times. The gene calls are TRBV11-3 and TRBJ2-1; TRBD2 aligns across 13 bases. Trimming removed 6 bases from V and 12 bases from J; junction bases left unmatched: 14. The germline gives CDR1 SGHNT, CDR2 YENEEA. The CDR3 consists of 16 residues. CDR3 bases: TGTGCCAGCAGTTCTGATACTAGCGGGGGGGCCATTGGGCAGTTCTTC. Translating it yields CASSSDTSGGAIGQFF.

This clone is categorized as large. The chain joins TRBV11-3 to TRBJ1-1, with D unresolved. The CDR3 is 14 amino acids. Germline V gene data show CDR1 as SGHNT and CDR2 as YENEEA. Trimming took off 5 bases at V and 1 base at J, with 11 bases between the two ends. The CDR3 DNA reads as TGTGCCAGCAGCCTCTGGACGGGGAACACTGAAGCTTTCTTT. Translated, it gives CASSLWTGNTEAFF. Together with reference TRBV11-3 and TRBJ1-1, the CDR3 gives the full variable domain: EAGVVQSPRYKIIEKKQPVAFWCNPISGHNTLYWYLQNLGQGPELLIRYENEEAVDDSQLPKDRFSAERLKGVDSTLKIQPAELGDSAVYLCASSLWTGNTEAFFGQGTRLTVV.

This clone is labeled medium-sized. The CDR3 sequence is CASAPSGGKSYEQYF. The CDR3 DNA follows: TGTGCCAGCGCCCCGAGTGGCGGGAAGTCGTACGAGCAGTACTTC. The chain combines TRBV11-3 with TRBJ2-7, with D possibly being TRBD2 (6 bases). The V gene's germline CDR1 is SGHNT and CDR2 YENEEA. V was shortened by 8 bases and J by 4 bases, with 21 bases between the two germline ends. CDR3 size: 15 residues.

The chain has TRBV28 and TRBJ2-2; D unclear. The CDR3 extends over 13 amino acids. Germline V lookup: CDR1 MDHEN, CDR2 SYDVKM. V was pared by 7 bases and J by 7 bases, with 13 bases between. The CDR3 spells CASTSRYDGELFF. CDR3 in DNA: TGTGCCAGCACATCCCGGTACGACGGGGAGCTGTTTTTT.

This clone rates as medium-sized. This rearrangement joins TRBV12-2 to TRBJ2-1; the D call in the table, TRBD2, was not verified against the DNA. TRBV12-2 is annotated as a pseudogene. The CDR3 covers 14 residues. The CDR3 nucleotides are TGTGCCGGGACTGTGGGCGGAGCCTACAATGAGCAGTTCTTC. This translates into CAGTVGGAYNEQFF.

This clone is medium-sized within its sample. V gene TRBV7-1 combines with J gene TRBJ1-2; D gene uncertain. TRBV7-1 is treated as an ORF (open reading frame) with a function not yet certain. CDR3 length: 13 amino acids. V shed 5 bases and J shed 6 bases, with 13 bases lying between them. CDR3: CASSAGLQDGYTF. The CDR3 nucleotides are TGTGCCAGCAGCGCCGGACTCCAAGATGGCTACACCTTC.

The rearrangement joins TRBV19 to TRBJ1-5; 12 nucleotides align to TRBD1. Germline assignment: CDR1 LNHDA and CDR2 SQIVND (reference sequence). V lost 2 bases, J lost 7 bases, and 6 bases stayed unmatched. The CDR3 runs to 16 residues. This CDR3 reads CASSIPGQGARQPQHF. The CDR3 DNA sequence: TGTGCCAGTAGTATACCGGGACAGGGGGCACGACAGCCCCAGCATTTT.

This clone is large within its sample. The rearrangement links TRBV9 to TRBJ2-5; D is unclear. There are 15 residues in the CDR3. The V gene lost 0 bases and the J gene lost 5 bases, with 14 bases spanning the gap. From germline, CDR1 is SGDLS and CDR2 YYNGEE. The CDR3, as DNA: TGTGCCAGCAGCGTAGGAGGCTCGCAAAAGGAGACCCAGTACTTC. Amino acids: CASSVGGSQKETQYF.

By its share, this clone is medium-sized (0.01 to 0.1%). The rearrangement uses TRBV11-3 and TRBJ2-2; D may correspond to TRBD1 or TRBD2 (6 bases each). Looked up from germline, CDR1 is SGHNT and CDR2 is YENEEA. The CDR3 sequence is 15 residues long. V lost 6 bases, J lost 2 bases, and 13 bases lay in between. The CDR3 nucleotides read TGTGCCAGCAGACAAACAGGGACTAACACCGGGGAGCTGTTTTTT. Its translation: CASRQTGTNTGELFF.

This clone is medium-sized within its sample. The chain's CDR3 is CASSLKALGRPYEQYF. CDR3 in DNA: TGTGCCAGCAGCTTAAAGGCATTGGGACGGCCCTACGAGCAGTACTTC. The chain recombines TRBV11-3 with TRBJ2-7; TRBD1 or TRBD2 may be the D gene (5 bases each). Germline V gene data show CDR1 as SGHNT and CDR2 as YENEEA. Trimming shortened V by 2 bases and J by 2 bases, and 16 bases separated the two germline ends. The CDR3 spans 16 residues.

This clone qualifies as large (0.1 to 1%). For the CDR3, the DNA is TGTGCCAGCAAGGCTAGTTTCACCGGGGAGCTGTTTTTT. It specifies CASKASFTGELFF. V gene TRBV6-8 combines with J gene TRBJ2-2; no definite D call. The V gene's germline CDR1 is MNHGY and CDR2 SAAAGT. Trimming left V 7 bases short and J 4 bases short, with 10 bases between. This CDR3 is built from 13 residues.

Relative to its sample, this clone is medium-sized. The chain couples TRBV11-3 to TRBJ1-5, with D possibly being TRBD1 (5 bases). Trimming shortened V by 5 bases and J by 6 bases, and 14 bases separated the two germline ends. Germline assignment: CDR1 SGHNT and CDR2 YENEEA. This CDR3 is 14 amino acids long. In DNA, the CDR3 is TGTGCCAGCAGCATTGACCGGGGCGGTCAGCCCCAGCATTTT. As protein: CASSIDRGGQPQHF.

The chain couples TRBV18 to TRBJ2-2; tentatively, D is TRBD1 or TRBD2 (5 bases each). The CDR3 runs to 16 residues. The germline V and J ends were trimmed by 0 bases and 2 bases, with 10 bases remaining between them. The germline CDR1 and CDR2 sequences are KGHSH and LQKENI. The CDR3 DNA reads as TGTGCCAGCTCACCACCGACGGGGCCAAACACCGGGGAGCTGTTTTTT. It codes for CASSPPTGPNTGELFF.

Only a few counts were recorded for this clone. The chain carries TRBV28 and TRBJ1-2; no clear D gene. The CDR3 is 13 amino acids. The V and J ends lost 6 bases and 4 bases respectively, with 12 bases between them. CDR1 is MDHEN and CDR2 is SYDVKM in the germline V gene. CDR3 loop: CASSGDKGYGYTF. The DNA of the CDR3 is TGTGCCAGCAGCGGAGATAAGGGCTATGGCTACACCTTC.

This clone is termed medium-sized. The rearrangement links TRBV11-3 to TRBJ2-5; 12 nucleotides line up with TRBD2. V gave up 6 bases and J gave up 6 bases; unmatched junction bases: 11. Looked up from germline, CDR1 is SGHNT and CDR2 is YENEEA. The CDR3 length is 16 residues. In nucleotides, the CDR3 is TGTGCCAGCAGTGATCTAGCGGGAGGGCCTTGGAAGACCCAGTACTTC. Residues: CASSDLAGGPWKTQYF.

V and J are TRBV12-1 and TRBJ2-3; the table assigns TRBD2, which was not confirmed against the DNA. TRBV12-1 is designated a pseudogene. The CDR3 is 18 residues long. The CDR3 reads CASSFVGGLAGVTDTQYF. In DNA, the CDR3 is TGTGCCAGCAGCTTTGTTGGAGGACTAGCGGGAGTGACAGATACGCAGTATTTT.

This clone was seen more than once but under ten times. The genes are TRBV6-8 and TRBJ1-2, with D possibly matching TRBD1 (6 bases). The CDR3 runs 17 residues. Germline assignment: CDR1 MNHGY and CDR2 SAAAGT. The V end was cut by 0 bases, the J end by 1 base, with 15 bases between. The CDR3 DNA reads as TGTGCCAGCAGTTACTCAAACAGGGTCACGGGTAACTATGGCTACACCTTC. Translated, it gives CASSYSNRVTGNYGYTF.

This clone was recorded a few times. The chain has TRBV6-8 and TRBJ2-3; possible D gene TRBD2, 5 bases. Trimming pared 5 bases from V and 5 bases from J, leaving 11 bases between. Germline V lookup: CDR1 MNHGY, CDR2 SAAAGT. This CDR3 contains 13 residues. The CDR3 spells CASSEGRIDTQYF. The CDR3 DNA sequence: TGTGCCAGCAGTGAGGGTCGAATAGATACGCAGTATTTT.